The 27 T cell receptor beta chains below were found in one sample sequenced in a study of blood T cell repertoires in COVID-19. Repertoires were generated with immunoSEQ multiplex PCR, while TCRdb's copy carries only in-frame clones and drops some. There are around 310,000 clones in the sample; about 90% occur only once, and about a tenth lies in the top ten. The sequenced sample was PBMCs or T cells enriched from blood (not recorded which). The receptors derive from a woman in her 30s who had recovered from COVID-19.

The V call is TRBV7-3, the J call TRBJ2-2; 7 bases align to TRBD2. Germline-derived CDR1 and CDR2 are SGHTA and FQGTGA. The CDR3 runs 14 residues. After removal of 5 bases from V and 8 bases from J, the junction contained 8 bases not matched to a gene. The CDR3 DNA reads TGTGCCAGCAGCGGGAGGGCCTCCGGGGGGGAGCTGTTTTTT. It encodes CASSGRASGGELFF. The variable domain in full, completed from reference TRBV7-3 and TRBJ2-2, reads GAGVSQTPSNKVTEKGKYVELRCDPISGHTALYWYRQSLGQGPEFLIYFQGTGAADDSGLPNDRFFAVRPEGSVSTLKIQRTERGDSAVYLCASSGRASGGELFFGEGSRLTVL.

The chain joins TRBV6-5 to TRBJ1-2; D is possibly TRBD1 (6 bases). The CDR3 is 16 residues long. Germline V gives CDR1 MNHEY, CDR2 SVGAGI. V was cut by 2 bases and J by 1 base, with 14 bases left in between. The CDR3, as DNA: TGTGCCAGCAGTTACACCCCAGGGGACGTTAACTATGGCTACACCTTC. It codes for CASSYTPGDVNYGYTF.

This clone was seen a single time. The chain has TRBV19 and TRBJ2-3, with D perhaps TRBD2 (5 bases). The CDR3 runs 16 residues. Between the trimmed V and J ends, which lost 4 bases and 4 bases, there was a span of 18 bases. The germline CDR1 and CDR2 sequences are LNHDA and SQIVND (reference sequence). As DNA, the CDR3 is TGTGCCAGTAGTACTACCCGGGGAGAGGTTGCAGATACGCAGTATTTT. This translates into CASSTTRGEVADTQYF. The whole variable domain, remainder taken from reference TRBV19 and TRBJ2-3, is DGGITQSPKYLFRKEGQNVTLSCEQNLNHDAMYWYRQDPGQGLRLIYYSQIVNDFQKGDIAEGYSVSREKKESFPLTVTSAQKNPTAFYLCASSTTRGEVADTQYFGPGTRLTVL.

The gene calls are TRBV18 and TRBJ1-2, with 7 bases identical to TRBD1. The V segment lost 2 bases and the J segment 4 bases; nucleotides outside the gene matches: 13. This CDR3 has 17 amino acids. Germline CDR1 KGHSH, CDR2 LQKENI. The CDR3 loop is CASSPNRGPSNPYGYTF. The CDR3 nucleotides are TGTGCCAGCTCACCAAACAGGGGACCCTCTAATCCCTATGGCTACACCTTC. The whole variable domain, remainder taken from reference TRBV18 and TRBJ1-2, is NAGVMQNPRHLVRRRGQEARLRCSPMKGHSHVYWYRQLPEEGLKFMVYLQKENIIDESGMPKERFSAEFPKEGPSILRIQQVVRGDSAAYFCASSPNRGPSNPYGYTFGSGTRLTVV.

The chain carries TRBV14 and TRBJ2-1; TRBD1 aligns across 11 bases. This CDR3 is built from 18 residues. Germline V lookup: CDR1 SGHDN, CDR2 FVKESK. V was clipped by 4 bases and J by 1 base; unmatched bases: 9. The CDR3 loop reads CASSRSRDRGLSYNEQFF. CDR3 nucleotide sequence: TGTGCCAGCAGCCGATCACGGGACAGGGGGTTATCCTACAATGAGCAGTTCTTC.

The rearrangement joins TRBV9 to TRBJ2-1; 8 nucleotides line up with TRBD2. This CDR3 is 17 amino acids long. Per the germline V gene, CDR1 is SGDLS and CDR2 is YYNGEE. J lost 0 bases, V lost 4 bases, and 9 bases had no gene match. In DNA form, the CDR3 reads TGTGCCAGCAGCTTCAGGACTAGCCGAAGCTCCTACAATGAGCAGTTCTTC. Its protein product is CASSFRTSRSSYNEQFF.

The rearrangement uses TRBV30 and TRBJ1-2, with TRBD1 matching over 7 bases. Trimming cost V 4 bases and J 2 bases; bases outside gene matches: 7. Germline V gene lookup returns CDR1 GTSNPN and CDR2 SVGIG (reference sequence). The CDR3 is 14 residues long. CDR3 in amino acids: CAWIQTGTNYGYTF. CDR3 nucleotide sequence: TGTGCCTGGATCCAGACAGGGACCAACTATGGCTACACCTTC. The entire variable domain, with the rest obtained from reference TRBV30 and TRBJ1-2, is as follows: SQTIHQWPATLVQPVGSPLSLECTVEGTSNPNLYWYRQAAGRGLQLLFYSVGIGQISSEVPQNLSASRPQDRQFILSSKKLLLSDSGFYLCAWIQTGTNYGYTFGSGTRLTVV.

V gene TRBV27 combines with J gene TRBJ1-5; D possibly corresponds to TRBD1 (6 bases). The germline CDR1 and CDR2 sequences are MNHEY and SMNVEV (reference sequence). CDR3 length: 16 residues. The V and J ends lost 4 bases and 6 bases respectively, with 19 bases between them. The CDR3 reads CASSWGPYREGQPQHF. DNA for the CDR3: TGTGCCAGCAGTTGGGGCCCATACAGGGAGGGTCAGCCCCAGCATTTT.

The V call is TRBV28, the J call TRBJ2-5; D may be TRBD1 (5 bases). V lost 5 bases and J lost 4, with 11 bases in between. The CDR3 is made up of 13 amino acids. Germline V gene lookup returns CDR1 MDHEN and CDR2 SYDVKM. CDR3: CASSLRAPETQYF. CDR3 bases: TGTGCCAGCAGTCTCAGGGCCCCAGAGACCCAGTACTTC.

The rearrangement uses TRBV19 and TRBJ2-1; 8 bases map to TRBD2. The CDR3 is 16 residues long. Trimming took 3 bases from V and 6 from J; bases not matched to a gene: 10. Germline V CDR1 and CDR2: LNHDA, SQIVND (reference sequence). For the CDR3, the DNA is TGTGCCAGTAGTATGGCCCCCAGCGGGAGCGTCAATGAGCAGTTCTTC. Translation gives CASSMAPSGSVNEQFF.

The chain combines TRBV20-1 with TRBJ1-3; D not resolved. The length of the CDR3 is 11 residues. The germline V and J ends were trimmed by 5 bases and 4 bases, with 6 bases remaining between them. Per germline, CDR1 DFQATT and CDR2 SNEGSKA (reference sequence). The CDR3 DNA sequence: TGCAGTGCTCACCAGGGAAACACCATATATTTT. Translated, it gives CSAHQGNTIYF.

The chain employs TRBV25-1 and TRBJ1-1; the D gene is possibly TRBD1 (6 bases). Trimming left V 5 bases short and J 5 bases short, with 15 bases between. CDR3 length equals 14 residues. Germline V gene data show CDR1 as MGHDK and CDR2 as SYGVNS. The CDR3 loop is CASSPFGGLTEAFF. The DNA for the CDR3 is TGTGCCAGCAGTCCTTTCGGGGGGCTGACTGAAGCTTTCTTT.

CDR3 amino acids: CASSWTGTPETQYF. The CDR3, as DNA: TGCGCCAGCAGCTGGACAGGGACTCCAGAGACCCAGTACTTC. The chain couples TRBV5-1 to TRBJ2-5; 8 nucleotides agree with TRBD1. Germline V gives CDR1 SGHRS, CDR2 YFSETQ. Trimming at V came to 3 bases and at J to 4 bases, leaving 5 bases not matched to a gene. The CDR3 covers 14 residues.

The sample holds one count of this clone. The chain carries TRBV29-1 and TRBJ1-1; 7 nucleotides match TRBD1. Germline CDR1 reads SQVTM; CDR2 reads ANQGSEA. The trim removed 7 bases at V and 2 bases at J, leaving 7 bases unmatched. The CDR3 runs 13 residues. CDR3 in amino acids: CSAAGTANTEAFF. As DNA, the CDR3 is TGCAGCGCCGCAGGGACAGCAAACACTGAAGCTTTCTTT.

The chain uses TRBV28 and TRBJ1-5; weak D call: TRBD1 (5 bases). Germline V gene sequence: CDR1 MDHEN, CDR2 SYDVKM. V lost 5 bases, J lost 5 bases, and 25 bases lay in between. This CDR3 region has 18 residues. The CDR3 DNA follows: TGTGCCAGCAGTCTTCCCCCGCTAAGGGGAATCCCGTATCAGCCCCAGCATTTT. This sequence encodes CASSLPPLRGIPYQPQHF.

The gene calls are TRBV11-2 and TRBJ1-1, with D perhaps TRBD1 (6 bases). The CDR3 extends over 14 amino acids. V gave up 4 bases and J gave up 4 bases, with 13 bases separating them. CDR1 is SGHAT and CDR2 is FQNNGV in the germline V gene. CDR3 DNA: TGTGCCAGCAGCTCGAACCAGGGGACCACTGAAGCTTTCTTT. Translation: CASSSNQGTTEAFF. Based on the CDR3 plus reference TRBV11-2 and TRBJ1-1, the full variable domain is EAGVAQSPRYKIIEKRQSVAFWCNPISGHATLYWYQQILGQGPKLLIQFQNNGVVDDSQLPKDRFSAERLKGVDSTLKIQPAKLEDSAVYLCASSSNQGTTEAFFGQGTRLTVV.

V usage is TRBV5-1 and J usage is TRBJ1-4; the D gene is possibly TRBD1 (6 bases). The V and J ends lost 4 bases and 4 bases respectively, with 14 bases between them. Germline CDR1 SGHRS, CDR2 YFSETQ. The CDR3 contains 15 residues. The CDR3 is CASSTRGLGNEKLFF. The CDR3 region has the DNA TGCGCCAGCAGCACCAGGGGTCTAGGTAATGAAAAACTGTTTTTT.

The genes are TRBV5-6 and TRBJ2-2; a weak D match, TRBD2 (5 bases). Germline V lookup: CDR1 SGHDT, CDR2 YYEEEE. The CDR3 runs 15 residues. The V and J ends lost 4 bases and 2 bases respectively, with 12 bases between them. CDR3 sequence: CASSQRMGNTGELFF. The CDR3 DNA reads TGTGCCAGCAGCCAGCGGATGGGAAACACCGGGGAGCTGTTTTTT.

The chain joins TRBV29-1 to TRBJ2-5; D is perhaps TRBD1 (6 bases). Trimming pared 6 bases from V and 0 bases from J, leaving 20 bases between. Germline CDR1 is SQVTM and CDR2 is ANQGSEA. CDR3 length: 16 amino acids. Here the CDR3 DNA reads TGCAGCGTCGTGCCCGCTCCGGGACACTACCAAGAGACCCAGTACTTC. Protein product: CSVVPAPGHYQETQYF. The complete variable domain, with remaining parts taken from reference TRBV29-1 and TRBJ2-5, reads SAVISQKPSRDICQRGTSLTIQCQVDSQVTMMFWYRQQPGQSLTLIATANQGSEATYESGFVIDKFPISRPNLTFSTLTVSNMSPEDSSIYLCSVVPAPGHYQETQYFGPGTRLLVL.

This chain connects TRBV11-2 to TRBJ2-7; D might be TRBD1 (6 bases). Germline V gene lookup returns CDR1 SGHAT and CDR2 FQNNGV. Trimming cost V 1 base and J 5 bases, with 15 bases left between them. CDR3 length: 15 residues. CDR3 bases: TGTGCCAGCAGCTTAGTATTCAGGGGCAGGAACGAGCAGTACTTC. It encodes CASSLVFRGRNEQYF.

This chain joins TRBV18 and TRBJ1-1; no firm D call. In germline, CDR1 is KGHSH, CDR2 LQKENI. The CDR3 consists of 13 residues. Trimming shortened V by 6 bases and J by 3 bases, and 11 bases separated the two germline ends. The CDR3 loop is CASSQSTDTEAFF. DNA of the CDR3: TGTGCCAGCTCCCAAAGTACGGACACTGAAGCTTTCTTT.

The V gene is TRBV27, the J gene TRBJ2-1; 9 bases match TRBD2. This CDR3 has 16 residues. The J segment lost 3 bases and the V segment lost 6 bases, leaving 9 bases of the junction unmatched. CDR1 MNHEY and CDR2 SMNVEV come from the germline V gene (reference sequence). Here the CDR3 reads CASSLNTAGGYNEQFF. DNA for the CDR3: TGTGCCAGCAGCCTCAACACAGCGGGAGGCTACAATGAGCAGTTCTTC.

The chain uses TRBV6-5 and TRBJ2-7, with D perhaps matching TRBD2 (6 bases). Germline CDR1 MNHEY, CDR2 SVGAGI. The CDR3 has 12 residues. V was shortened by 7 bases and J by 3 bases, with 10 bases between the two germline ends. The CDR3 nucleotides read TGTGCCAGCAAGCGGGTGGGCTACGAGCAGTACTTC. Translating gives CASKRVGYEQYF.

The J gene is TRBJ1-4, the V gene TRBV21-1. TRBV21-1 is a pseudogene. The CDR3 runs 15 residues. The CDR3: CASNKGRSCGGKLFF. In DNA, the CDR3 is TGTGCCAGCAACAAGGGGAGGAGCTGCGGGGGAAAACTGTTTTTT.

The chain has TRBV10-3 and TRBJ2-7, with 9 bases that match TRBD1. The ends lost 1 base at V and 5 bases at J; junction bases unmatched: 9. The CDR3 contains 16 residues. Germline assignment: CDR1 ENHRY and CDR2 SYGVKD. For the CDR3, the DNA is TGTGCCATCAGTGAGTGGACAGGGGTGAGGTCTAACGAGCAGTACTTC. This translates into CAISEWTGVRSNEQYF.

The chain recombines TRBV24-1 with TRBJ2-1, with 7 bases that match TRBD2. Germline trimming cut 2 bases from V and 1 base from J; bases unmatched to any gene: 1. Germline V gene sequence: CDR1 KGHDR, CDR2 SFDVKD. This CDR3 has 15 amino acids. The CDR3 loop is CATSDWEGSYNEQFF. DNA for the CDR3: TGTGCCACCAGTGATTGGGAGGGATCCTACAATGAGCAGTTCTTC.

The rearrangement uses TRBV10-3 and TRBJ2-3, with 8 positions matching TRBD1. Germline CDR1 is ENHRY and CDR2 is SYGVKD. Losses at the gene ends were 7 bases for V and 4 bases for J; bases not matched to a gene: 4. The CDR3 has 13 amino acids. The CDR3 nucleotides read TGTGCCATCATGATACAGGGGGCAGATACGCAGTATTTT. Protein product: CAIMIQGADTQYF.